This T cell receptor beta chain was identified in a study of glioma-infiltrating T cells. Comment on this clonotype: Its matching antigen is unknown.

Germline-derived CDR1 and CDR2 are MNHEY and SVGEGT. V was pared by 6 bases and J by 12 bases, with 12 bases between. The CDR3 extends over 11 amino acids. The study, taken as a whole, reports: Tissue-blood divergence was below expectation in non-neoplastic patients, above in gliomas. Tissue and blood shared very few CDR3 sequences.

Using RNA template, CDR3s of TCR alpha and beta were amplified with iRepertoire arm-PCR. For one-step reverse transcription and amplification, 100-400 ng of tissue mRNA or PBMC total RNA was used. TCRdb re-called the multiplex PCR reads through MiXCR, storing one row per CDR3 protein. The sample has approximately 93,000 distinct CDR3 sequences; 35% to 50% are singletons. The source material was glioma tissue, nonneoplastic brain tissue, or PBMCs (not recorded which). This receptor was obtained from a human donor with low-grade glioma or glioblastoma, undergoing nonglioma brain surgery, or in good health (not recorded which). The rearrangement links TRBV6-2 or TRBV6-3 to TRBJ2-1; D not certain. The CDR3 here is CASRVSYGQFF. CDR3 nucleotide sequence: TGTGCCAGCAGGGTCAGCTACGGGCAGTTCTTC.